The next 30 T cell receptor beta chains were all read from a single sample in a study of blood T cell repertoires in COVID-19. Only in-frame clones appear in the TCRdb table, and some are missing; sequencing was by immunoSEQ multiplex PCR. Here the sample spans tens of thousands of clones, approximately 90% being singletons. Sequenced input: peripheral blood. All receptors come from a woman of 80 years or more with acute or convalescent COVID-19.

This clone came up a few times. The rearrangement joins TRBV7-9 to TRBJ2-2; no clear D gene. CDR3 length equals 13 residues. Germline CDR1 SEHNR, CDR2 FQNEAQ (reference sequence). The V and J ends lost 7 bases and 6 bases respectively, with 12 bases between them. The CDR3 DNA reads TGTGCCAGCAACCCCTTGGGCGCCGGGGAGCTGTTTTTT. Residues: CASNPLGAGELFF.

The V and J genes are TRBV6-5 and TRBJ1-1; a weak D match, TRBD1 (6 bases). V was trimmed by 4 bases and J by 3 bases, leaving 12 bases between them. Germline CDR1 reads MNHEY; CDR2 reads SVGAGI. The CDR3 covers 14 residues. Here the CDR3 DNA reads TGTGCCAGCAGTTCCCGGACAGCAGACACTGAAGCTTTCTTT. Residues: CASSSRTADTEAFF.

The J gene is TRBJ1-5, the V gene TRBV7-2; D possibly corresponds to TRBD1 (5 bases). Looked up from germline, CDR1 is SGHTA and CDR2 is FQGNSA. The CDR3 has 15 amino acids. Trimming removed 4 bases from V and 0 bases from J, with 10 bases in between. The CDR3 coding sequence is TGTGCCAGCAGCTCTGACAGTCTTAGCAATCAGCCCCAGCATTTT. Its translation is CASSSDSLSNQPQHF.

V usage is TRBV21-1 and J usage is TRBJ2-7; the table calls TRBD1, which could not be checked here. TRBV21-1 is assigned pseudogene status. The CDR3 totals 18 residues. CDR3 sequence reads: CASSKEVRGPHKSYEQYF. The CDR3 bases are TGTGCCAGCAGCAAAGAAGTCAGGGGACCCCACAAGAGCTACGAGCAGTACTTC.

V is TRBV2 and J is TRBJ2-5, with 7 bases lining up with TRBD1. CDR3 length: 14 residues. CDR1 is SNHLY, CDR2 FYNNEI, per germline. V lost 5 bases to trimming and J lost 2 bases; unmatched junction nucleotides: 5. This CDR3 reads CASSSDRFQETQYF. Here the CDR3 DNA reads TGTGCCAGCAGTTCGGACAGGTTTCAAGAGACCCAGTACTTC.

V gene TRBV2 combines with J gene TRBJ2-5; 9 positions agree with TRBD1. The CDR3 is 14 residues long. V gave up 6 bases and J gave up 5 bases; unmatched junction bases: 7. CDR1 and CDR2 (germline): SNHLY, FYNNEI. The CDR3 region has the DNA TGTGCCAGCAGGGTAAACAGGGGGCCTGAGACCCAGTACTTC. It yields the protein CASRVNRGPETQYF.

The J gene is TRBJ2-3, the V gene TRBV18; D is perhaps TRBD2 (5 bases). Per the germline V gene, CDR1 is KGHSH and CDR2 is LQKENI. Trimming pared 2 bases from V and 5 bases from J, leaving 5 bases between. The CDR3 totals 12 residues. The CDR3, as DNA: TGTGCCAGCTCACCAGCGGGAGATACGCAGTATTTT. Translated, it gives CASSPAGDTQYF.

The chain employs TRBV5-1 and TRBJ2-3, with 8 bases aligning to TRBD2. The CDR3 is made up of 16 amino acids. Per germline, CDR1 SGHRS and CDR2 YFSETQ. J gave up 3 bases and V 0 bases, and 6 bases lay outside the gene matches. The CDR3 DNA reads as TGCGCCAGCAGCTTGGGGGGACTAGTAAAGACAGATACGCAGTATTTT. Translated: CASSLGGLVKTDTQYF. The whole variable domain, filled in from reference TRBV5-1 and TRBJ2-3, reads KAGVTQTPRYLIKTRGQQVTLSCSPISGHRSVSWYQQTPGQGLQFLFEYFSETQRNKGNFPGRFSGRQFSNSRSEMNVSTLELGDSALYLCASSLGGLVKTDTQYFGPGTRLTVL.

The gene calls are TRBV6-6 and TRBJ1-5, with D possibly being TRBD1 (6 bases). Per germline, CDR1 MNHNY and CDR2 SVGAGI (reference sequence). V lost 5 bases, J lost 2 bases, and 19 bases lay in between. The CDR3 spans 17 residues. The CDR3 DNA is TGTGCCAGCAGTCGCGATGCTACAGGGATGGGCAATCAGCCCCAGCATTTT. It encodes CASSRDATGMGNQPQHF.

The V call is TRBV3-1 (or the pseudogene TRBV3-2), the J call TRBJ2-5, with TRBD2 matching 7 bases. Losses at the gene ends were 4 bases for V and 2 bases for J; bases not matched to a gene: 16. Per the germline V gene, CDR1 is LGHDT and CDR2 is YNNKEL (reference sequence). The CDR3 totals 18 residues. CDR3 sequence reads: CASSPPGAGVGGQETQYF. CDR3 coding DNA: TGTGCCAGCAGCCCCCCTGGGGCGGGAGTGGGGGGGCAAGAGACCCAGTACTTC.

This clone was picked up one time. This chain uses TRBV11-3 with TRBJ2-3, with 10 bases lining up with TRBD2. Germline CDR1 is SGHNT and CDR2 is YENEEA. The CDR3 loop spans 15 amino acids. V was clipped by 7 bases and J by 2 bases; unmatched bases: 6. CDR3 coding DNA: TGTGCCAGCAAAAAGAGCGGGGGGGCCACAGATACGCAGTATTTT. It yields the protein CASKKSGGATDTQYF. The complete variable domain, with remaining parts taken from reference TRBV11-3 and TRBJ2-3, reads EAGVVQSPRYKIIEKKQPVAFWCNPISGHNTLYWYLQNLGQGPELLIRYENEEAVDDSQLPKDRFSAERLKGVDSTLKIQPAELGDSAVYLCASKKSGGATDTQYFGPGTRLTVL.

V gene TRBV7-2 combines with J gene TRBJ1-2, with D unclear. The CDR3 is 13 residues long. In germline, CDR1 is SGHTA, CDR2 FQGNSA. The V end lost 0 bases, the J end lost 4 bases, and 6 bases lay between the germline ends. The CDR3 region is CASSLARGYGYTF. The CDR3 DNA follows: TGTGCCAGCAGCTTAGCCCGAGGCTATGGCTACACCTTC. The complete variable domain, with remaining parts taken from reference TRBV7-2 and TRBJ1-2, reads GAGVSQSPSNKVTEKGKDVELRCDPISGHTALYWYRQSLGQGLEFLIYFQGNSAPDKSGLPSDRFSAERTGGSVSTLTIQRTQQEDSAVYLCASSLARGYGYTFGSGTRLTVV.

The chain links TRBV9 to TRBJ2-7; D perhaps matches TRBD2 (6 bases). Per the germline V gene, CDR1 is SGDLS and CDR2 is YYNGEE. With 4 bases removed from V and 3 bases from J, the gap between germline ends came to 17 bases. This CDR3 comprises 15 residues. The CDR3 spells CASSPSGGEIYEQYF. In nucleotides, the CDR3 is TGTGCCAGCAGCCCCTCGGGCGGGGAGATCTACGAGCAGTACTTC. The full variable domain, rest sourced from reference TRBV9 and TRBJ2-7, is DSGVTQTPKHLITATGQRVTLRCSPRSGDLSVYWYQQSLDQGLQFLIQYYNGEERAKGNILERFSAQQFPDLHSELNLSSLELGDSALYFCASSPSGGEIYEQYFGPGTRLTVT.

The chain links TRBV6-2 or TRBV6-3 to TRBJ2-3, with D perhaps matching TRBD2 (5 bases). This CDR3 spans 14 amino acids. The germline CDR1 and CDR2 sequences are MNHEY and SVGEGT. V lost 4 bases to trimming and J lost 3 bases, with 11 bases between them. CDR3 loop: CASSWGSETDTQYF. In DNA, the CDR3 is TGTGCCAGCAGTTGGGGTAGCGAAACAGATACGCAGTATTTT.

The rearrangement uses TRBV7-6 and TRBJ1-3; 9 positions match TRBD1. Germline values: CDR1 SGHVS, CDR2 FNYEAQ. CDR3 length: 18 amino acids. Germline trimming cut 1 base from V and 0 bases from J; bases unmatched to any gene: 7. CDR3 sequence reads: CASSLEAQGASSGNTIYF. Written as DNA, the CDR3 is TGTGCCAGCAGCTTAGAGGCACAGGGGGCGAGCTCTGGAAACACCATATATTTT.

This CDR3 is CAWSGRTGGSGNTIYF. The CDR3, as DNA: TGTGCCTGGAGTGGTCGAACAGGGGGCTCTGGAAACACCATATATTTT. J is TRBJ1-3 and V is TRBV30; 8 bases are a match to TRBD1. Germline V gene data show CDR1 as GTSNPN and CDR2 as SVGIG (reference sequence). V dropped 1 base and J dropped 0; count of bases not matched to a gene: 5. This CDR3 region has 16 residues.

The genes are TRBV5-1 and TRBJ1-4; weak D call: TRBD1 (6 bases). Germline V gene sequence: CDR1 SGHRS, CDR2 YFSETQ. The CDR3 is made up of 15 amino acids. Trimming removed 0 bases from V and 6 bases from J, with 12 bases in between. This CDR3 is CASSLVTGKHEKLFF. The CDR3 DNA sequence: TGCGCCAGCAGCTTGGTCACAGGGAAGCATGAAAAACTGTTTTTT.

This clone was seen once. The V gene is TRBV30, the J gene TRBJ1-1; D may be TRBD1 (6 bases). V was shortened by 4 bases and J by 1 base, with 13 bases between the two germline ends. The CDR3 sequence is 14 residues long. Germline V gene sequence: CDR1 GTSNPN, CDR2 SVGIG (reference sequence). CDR3 in DNA: TGTGCCTGGACCGTCAGGGGCTGGAACACTGAAGCTTTCTTT. This gives the protein CAWTVRGWNTEAFF.

This chain joins TRBV29-1 and TRBJ1-1; the match to TRBD1 covers 9 bases. The germline V gene has CDR1 SQVTM and CDR2 ANQGSEA. The CDR3 runs 13 residues. V trimming: 7 bases; J trimming: 1 base; junction bases outside the gene matches: 4. Here the CDR3 DNA reads TGCAGCGGTAGGGACAGGGCGAACACTGAAGCTTTCTTT. Its protein is CSGRDRANTEAFF.

This chain links TRBV30 with TRBJ1-1; possible D gene TRBD1, 5 bases. Germline V gene sequence: CDR1 GTSNPN, CDR2 SVGIG (reference sequence). V was clipped by 3 bases and J by 7 bases, with 15 bases between them. The length of the CDR3 is 13 residues. The CDR3 DNA is TGTGCCTGGAGCGACGACAGCCACCTTGAAGCTTTCTTT. Its protein product is CAWSDDSHLEAFF.

The V gene is TRBV7-2, the J gene TRBJ1-3, with TRBD1 matching over 8 bases. Looked up from germline, CDR1 is SGHTA and CDR2 is FQGNSA. V was pared by 5 bases and J by 4 bases, with 7 bases of the junction left unmatched. This CDR3 is 15 amino acids long. CDR3: CASSTQGARGNTIYF. The CDR3 region has the DNA TGTGCCAGCAGCACCCAGGGGGCACGGGGAAACACCATATATTTT.

This CDR3 is CASSLAQWQPQHF. For the CDR3, the DNA is TGTGCCAGCAGCTTAGCGCAGTGGCAGCCCCAGCATTTT. The chain combines TRBV7-8 with TRBJ1-5; D is undetermined. Germline V CDR1 and CDR2: SGHVS, FQNEAQ. The CDR3 runs to 13 residues. Trimming took 0 bases from V and 7 from J, leaving 7 bases between them.

This chain joins TRBV27 and TRBJ2-1, with 7 bases lining up with TRBD1. Per the germline V gene, CDR1 is MNHEY and CDR2 is SMNVEV (reference sequence). With V trimmed by 5 bases and J by 3 bases, 1 base remained unmatched. The CDR3 is 13 amino acids. The CDR3 nucleotides are TGTGCCAGCAGTGCAGGGGGCTACAATGAGCAGTTCTTC. Translation: CASSAGGYNEQFF.

This chain joins TRBV19 and TRBJ1-1, with TRBD1 matching over 7 bases. J was trimmed by 1 base and V by 9 bases; bases with no gene match: 8. The CDR3 extends over 14 amino acids. The germline V gene has CDR1 LNHDA and CDR2 SQIVND (reference sequence). This CDR3 is CASAQTGRNTEAFF. The CDR3 DNA follows: TGTGCCAGCGCACAGACAGGGAGGAACACTGAAGCTTTCTTT.

The chain employs TRBV4-3 and TRBJ2-7; the match to TRBD1 covers 10 bases. Germline V gives CDR1 LGHNA, CDR2 YSLEER. Unmatched junction bases numbered 8, after V lost 0 bases and J lost 6 bases. The CDR3 runs 16 residues. Here the CDR3 reads CASSQDPGTGEGEQYF. The CDR3, as DNA: TGCGCCAGCAGCCAAGACCCCGGGACAGGGGAGGGCGAGCAGTACTTC.

Only one count was recorded for this clone. The rearrangement links TRBV7-9 to TRBJ2-7, with 13 bases lining up with TRBD2. This CDR3 comprises 18 residues. V lost 5 bases to trimming and J lost 0 bases; unmatched junction nucleotides: 10. Germline V gene sequence: CDR1 SEHNR, CDR2 FQNEAQ (reference sequence). The CDR3, as DNA: TGTGCCAGCAGCCCAGGACTAGCGGGGGCGATTAGCTCCTACGAGCAGTACTTC. Amino acid sequence: CASSPGLAGAISSYEQYF. Together with reference TRBV7-9 and TRBJ2-7, the CDR3 gives the full variable domain: DTGVSQNPRHKITKRGQNVTFRCDPISEHNRLYWYRQTLGQGPEFLTYFQNEAQLEKSRLLSDRFSAERPKGSFSTLEIQRTEQGDSAMYLCASSPGLAGAISSYEQYFGPGTRLTVT.

The J gene is TRBJ2-7, the V gene TRBV30; possibly TRBD1 for D (5 bases). Trimming pared 3 bases from V and 6 bases from J, leaving 18 bases between. Germline loops: CDR1 GTSNPN, CDR2 SVGIG (reference sequence). CDR3 size: 14 residues. The CDR3 protein is CAWSATTGFTEQYF. As DNA, the CDR3 is TGTGCCTGGAGCGCCACTACAGGATTTACCGAGCAGTACTTC.

The CDR3: CASSQDWQAGSTDTQYF. CDR3 DNA: TGTGCCAGCAGCCAAGATTGGCAAGCGGGGTCCACAGATACGCAGTATTTT. The chain has TRBV3-1 (or the pseudogene TRBV3-2) and TRBJ2-3; the match to TRBD2 covers 7 bases. The junction had 8 bases not matched to a gene; V was cut back by 0 bases and J by 2 bases. The CDR3 consists of 17 residues. CDR1 and CDR2 from the germline V gene are LGHDT and YNNKEL (reference sequence).

The gene calls are TRBV15 and TRBJ1-2, with 7 bases fitting TRBD1. V lost 4 bases to trimming and J lost 2 bases; unmatched junction nucleotides: 7. This CDR3 has 15 residues. Germline CDR1 reads LNHNV; CDR2 reads YYDKDF (reference sequence). The CDR3 nucleotides read TGTGCCACCAGCAACCCCCGACAGGGAAACTATGGCTACACCTTC. Translating gives CATSNPRQGNYGYTF.

The V gene is TRBV5-6, the J gene TRBJ1-6; 8 bases align to TRBD1. In germline, CDR1 is SGHDT, CDR2 YYEEEE. CDR3 length equals 16 residues. Unmatched junction bases numbered 6, after V lost 3 bases and J lost 4 bases. Written as DNA, the CDR3 is TGTGCCAGCAGCTCGGACCGGGACAGGTATAATTCACCCCTCCACTTT. It is translated as CASSSDRDRYNSPLHF.